The 25 T cell receptor beta chains below all came from one sample that was sequenced in a study of response to subunit inactivated influenza vaccine. TCRdb ran MiXCR on the RT-PCR reads and lists one entry per CDR3 protein. The sample carries more than 150,000 distinct CDR3 sequences, around 10% recorded once. Sequences were derived from CD8+ T cells sorted from PBMCs, sampled less than 30 months after vaccination. The receptors originated from a man aged 50 to 69 who received an inactivated influenza vaccine.

This clonotype was seen a few times. The rearrangement uses TRBV7-6 and TRBJ1-6, with 7 positions matching TRBD1. The ends lost 2 bases at V and 10 bases at J; junction bases unmatched: 8. The CDR3 has 15 amino acids. In germline, CDR1 is SGHVS, CDR2 FNYEAQ. The CDR3 protein is CASSLWDSANSPLHF. The CDR3, as DNA: TGTGCCAGCAGCTTATGGGACAGTGCCAACTCACCCCTCCACTTT. Looking up the rest from reference TRBV7-6 and TRBJ1-6 gives the full variable domain: GAGVSQSPRYKVTKRGQDVALRCDPISGHVSLYWYRQALGQGPEFLTYFNYEAQQDKSGLPNDRFSAERPEGSISTLTIQRTEQRDSAMYRCASSLWDSANSPLHFGNGTRLTVT.

In its sample, this clonotype was seen a few times. V and J are TRBV20-1 and TRBJ2-7, with 8 bases matching TRBD1. V shed 0 bases, J shed 3 bases, and the junction held 4 bases outside the gene matches. This CDR3 is built from 14 residues. Per the germline V gene, CDR1 is DFQATT and CDR2 is SNEGSKA (reference sequence). For the CDR3, the DNA is TGCAGTGCTAGAGATGGACAGGGTAGCTACGAGCAGTACTTC. This sequence encodes CSARDGQGSYEQYF.

Many counts were recorded for this clonotype. The J gene is TRBJ2-1, the V gene TRBV7-9; D is unclear. This CDR3 comprises 15 residues. The germline CDR1 and CDR2 sequences are SEHNR and FQNEAQ (reference sequence). The V gene lost 5 bases and the J gene lost 4 bases, with 15 bases spanning the gap. CDR3 protein: CASSLVGYYYNEQFF. The CDR3 coding sequence is TGTGCCAGCAGCCTAGTGGGATACTATTACAATGAGCAGTTCTTC.

V is TRBV25-1 and J is TRBJ2-5; D unresolved. This CDR3 comprises 11 residues. Germline V gene data show CDR1 as MGHDK and CDR2 as SYGVNS. V lost 2 bases, J lost 10 bases, and 8 bases lay in between. The CDR3 here is CASSEMSDQYF. CDR3 bases: TGTGCCAGCAGTGAAATGTCAGACCAGTACTTC.

This chain links TRBV20-1 with TRBJ2-7, with TRBD1 matching 7 bases. CDR1 is DFQATT, CDR2 SNEGSKA, per germline (reference sequence). CDR3 length: 12 amino acids. V shed 3 bases, J shed 3 bases, and the junction held 2 bases outside the gene matches. The CDR3 is CSARTGLYEQYF. CDR3 in DNA: TGCAGTGCTAGGACAGGGCTCTACGAGCAGTACTTC.

In its sample, this clonotype was seen a few times. V usage is TRBV4-2 and J usage is TRBJ1-2; tentatively, D is TRBD1 (6 bases). This CDR3 region has 14 residues. V gave up 7 bases and J gave up 4 bases, with 16 bases separating them. Germline V lookup: CDR1 LGHNA, CDR2 YNFKEQ. The CDR3 DNA reads as TGTGCCAGCAACGGGGGCACCGTCGGCTATGGCTACACCTTC. It codes for CASNGGTVGYGYTF.

The table lists this clonotype with a few counts. In DNA form, the CDR3 reads TGTGCCAGCAGCTTCGTCCCCGGGACAGCGTTTCACGAGCAGTACTTC. It is translated as CASSFVPGTAFHEQYF. The rearrangement uses TRBV7-4 and TRBJ2-7; TRBD1 aligns across 7 bases. Trimming cost V 3 bases and J 5 bases; bases outside gene matches: 13. Germline CDR1 is SGHVT and CDR2 is SQSDAQ. The CDR3 is made up of 16 amino acids.

This clonotype was picked up a small number of times. CDR3 coding DNA: TGTGCCAGCAGCAGAAATAGCGCTCCCTACGAGCAGTACTTC. This sequence encodes CASSRNSAPYEQYF. This rearrangement joins TRBV7-9 to TRBJ2-7, with D possibly TRBD2 on 5 matching bases. V was trimmed by 5 bases and J by 2 bases, leaving 13 bases between them. The CDR3 contains 14 residues. Germline V gene data show CDR1 as SEHNR and CDR2 as FQNEAQ (reference sequence).

This clonotype has at least ten counts. The chain joins TRBV2 to TRBJ2-5; no firm D call. Germline-derived CDR1 and CDR2 are SNHLY and FYNNEI. The CDR3 has 14 amino acids. V lost 3 bases and J lost 2, with 10 bases in between. The CDR3 DNA sequence: TGTGCCAGCAGTGACGGGCCGCGGCAAGAGACCCAGTACTTC. Its protein product is CASSDGPRQETQYF.

This clonotype was found a few times. The chain is built from TRBV12-3 or TRBV12-4 and TRBJ1-1; unclear D gene. The V and J ends lost 8 bases and 2 bases respectively, with 15 bases between them. This CDR3 has 14 amino acids. CDR3 sequence reads: CASRLGAANTEAFF. The CDR3 DNA sequence: TGTGCCAGCCGGTTAGGCGCGGCTAACACTGAAGCTTTCTTT.

The genes are TRBV2 and TRBJ2-7; TRBD1 is a possible D gene (6 bases). Germline lookup yields CDR1 SNHLY and CDR2 FYNNEI. CDR3 size: 12 residues. V was trimmed by 3 bases and J by 3 bases, leaving 6 bases between them. The CDR3 DNA reads as TGTGCCAGCAGTGACAGGGGCTACGAGCAGTACTTC. It encodes CASSDRGYEQYF.

This clonotype was counted between two and nine times. V and J are TRBV2 and TRBJ1-1; tentative D call: TRBD1 (6 bases). Germline V gene sequence: CDR1 SNHLY, CDR2 FYNNEI. The CDR3 length is 13 residues. Trimming stripped 6 bases from V and 4 bases from J, with 12 bases between. CDR3 nucleotides: TGTGCCAGCAGACCCGCAGGGGCCACTGAAGCTTTCTTT. Translating gives CASRPAGATEAFF.

This clonotype was picked up a small number of times. For the CDR3, the DNA is TGCAGCGTGGACCATAGCGGGAGGGCCTCGAATGAGCAGTTCTTC. This codes for CSVDHSGRASNEQFF. V is TRBV29-1 and J is TRBJ2-1, with 11 bases lining up with TRBD2. Germline CDR1 is SQVTM and CDR2 is ANQGSEA. This CDR3 has 15 residues. J lost 7 bases, V lost 6 bases, and 11 bases had no gene match.

This clonotype was recorded many times. This sequence joins TRBV9 and TRBJ2-1, with 10 bases aligning to TRBD2. Germline-derived CDR1 and CDR2 are SGDLS and YYNGEE. The CDR3 spans 16 residues. J gave up 1 base and V 3 bases, and 4 bases lay outside the gene matches. CDR3 in amino acids: CASSGFSGGSYNEQFF. CDR3 coding DNA: TGTGCCAGCAGCGGATTTAGCGGGGGGTCCTACAATGAGCAGTTCTTC.

This clonotype was counted between two and nine times. The V gene is TRBV2, the J gene TRBJ2-7, with D possibly being TRBD2 (6 bases). V dropped 8 bases and J dropped 5 bases, with 22 bases sitting between them. CDR3 size: 15 residues. Looked up from germline, CDR1 is SNHLY and CDR2 is FYNNEI. The CDR3 bases are TGTGCCAGCGGTAGGGTGGGGACTTTGGGAGACGAGCAGTACTTC. The encoded protein is CASGRVGTLGDEQYF.

This clonotype was observed a few times. This chain links TRBV6-2 or TRBV6-3 with TRBJ2-7; the match to TRBD1 covers 11 bases. In germline, CDR1 is MNHEY, CDR2 SVGEGT. V shed 2 bases and J 6 bases; nucleotides not matched to a gene: 6. The length of the CDR3 is 15 residues. This CDR3 reads CASSYTGQGAGEQYF. The CDR3 DNA follows: TGTGCCAGCAGTTACACAGGACAGGGGGCCGGCGAGCAGTACTTC.

This clonotype was observed many times. Here the CDR3 DNA reads TGTGCCAGCAGTTACCTCTGGGAGTCTAGCGGAAGCTCCTACGAGCAGTACTTC. Translated, it gives CASSYLWESSGSSYEQYF. V is TRBV6-2 or TRBV6-3 and J is TRBJ2-7; 7 bases are a match to TRBD2. The CDR3 sequence is 18 residues long. Germline V gene sequence: CDR1 MNHEY, CDR2 SVGEGT. After removal of 2 bases from V and 0 bases from J, the junction contained 13 bases not matched to a gene.

This clonotype appeared a few times. The chain recombines TRBV15 with TRBJ1-5, with D uncertain. Trimming took off 11 bases at V and 0 bases at J, with 11 bases between the two ends. CDR3 length: 13 residues. The V gene's germline CDR1 is LNHNV and CDR2 YYDKDF (reference sequence). CDR3 DNA sequence: TGTGCCTCAGCATCCAGTAGCAATCAGCCCCAGCATTTT. Its protein product is CASASSSNQPQHF.

This clonotype has just a few counts. The V and J genes are TRBV6-2 or TRBV6-3 and TRBJ2-1; 7 bases are a match to TRBD1. Germline CDR1 is MNHEY and CDR2 is SVGEGT. There are 17 residues in the CDR3. V trimming: 4 bases; J trimming: 3 bases; junction bases outside the gene matches: 12. CDR3 bases: TGTGCCAGCAGTTCACCGACAGGGATAGGACTCTACAATGAGCAGTTCTTC. This sequence encodes CASSSPTGIGLYNEQFF.

This clonotype showed up just a few times. J is TRBJ1-4 and V is TRBV10-1; 8 bases fit TRBD1. The CDR3 sequence is 14 residues long. Looked up from germline, CDR1 is WNHNN and CDR2 is SYGVQD (reference sequence). With 3 bases clipped from V and 7 bases from J, the junction kept 4 bases outside the gene matches. This chain's CDR3 is CASSDSGGSEKLFF. CDR3 bases: TGCGCCAGCAGTGATTCAGGGGGCTCTGAAAAACTGTTTTTT.

V gene TRBV2 combines with J gene TRBJ2-7; D is unresolved. Germline CDR1 is SNHLY and CDR2 is FYNNEI. The CDR3 sequence is 14 residues long. With 0 bases removed from V and 4 bases from J, the gap between germline ends came to 10 bases. CDR3 residues: CASSEAQQWYEQYF. The CDR3 DNA reads TGTGCCAGCAGTGAAGCTCAACAGTGGTACGAGCAGTACTTC.

The chain is built from TRBV28 and TRBJ2-1; D is unclear. CDR1 and CDR2 (germline): MDHEN, SYDVKM. This CDR3 comprises 16 residues. V was clipped by 5 bases and J by 0 bases, with 14 bases between them. CDR3 amino acids: CASSTPQWSSYNEQFF. DNA of the CDR3: TGTGCCAGCAGTACCCCTCAGTGGAGCTCCTACAATGAGCAGTTCTTC.

Note on this clonotype: A junction boundary mismatches the germline segment, possibly from a read error. This rearrangement joins TRBV20-1 to TRBJ2-7; weak D call: TRBD1 (5 bases). CDR1 and CDR2 from the germline V gene are DFQATT and SNEGSKA (reference sequence). The CDR3 runs to 14 residues. The CDR3 sequence: CRARPYRKITEQYF. The CDR3 nucleotides are TGCAGAGCTAGACCTTACAGGAAAATCACCGAGCAGTACTTC.

This clonotype has ten or more counts. The chain has TRBV27 and TRBJ2-1, with TRBD2 matching over 8 bases. The CDR3 has 13 amino acids. The V and J ends lost 3 bases and 9 bases, in that order; junction bases with no gene match: 4. Germline-derived CDR1 and CDR2 are MNHEY and SMNVEV (reference sequence). The CDR3 DNA sequence: TGTGCCAGCAGTTTTCCGGGAGGGTTTGAGCAGTTCTTC. Translated: CASSFPGGFEQFF.

The chain links TRBV9 to TRBJ1-1; 9 bases line up with TRBD1. Looked up from germline, CDR1 is SGDLS and CDR2 is YYNGEE. This CDR3 has 18 amino acids. The trim removed 4 bases at V and 0 bases at J, leaving 13 bases unmatched. Here the CDR3 DNA reads TGTGCCAGCAGCTCCCCCCCGGGACAGGGAGATTTGAACACTGAAGCTTTCTTT. This gives the protein CASSSPPGQGDLNTEAFF.